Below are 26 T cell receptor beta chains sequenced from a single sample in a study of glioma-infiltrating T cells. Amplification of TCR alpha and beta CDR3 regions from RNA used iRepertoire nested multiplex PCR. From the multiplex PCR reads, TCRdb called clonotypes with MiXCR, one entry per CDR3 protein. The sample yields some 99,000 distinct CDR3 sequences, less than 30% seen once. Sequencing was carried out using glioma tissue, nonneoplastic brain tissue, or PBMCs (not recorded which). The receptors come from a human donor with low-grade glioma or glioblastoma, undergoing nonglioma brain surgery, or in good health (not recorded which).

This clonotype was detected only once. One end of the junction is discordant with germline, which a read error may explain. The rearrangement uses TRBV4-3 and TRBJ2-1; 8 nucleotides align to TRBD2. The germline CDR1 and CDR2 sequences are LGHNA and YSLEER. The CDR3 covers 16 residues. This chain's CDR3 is CSSSQDLGRGGGEQFF. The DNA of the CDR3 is TGCTCCAGCAGCCAAGATCTGGGTCGGGGGGGGGGTGAGCAGTTCTTC.

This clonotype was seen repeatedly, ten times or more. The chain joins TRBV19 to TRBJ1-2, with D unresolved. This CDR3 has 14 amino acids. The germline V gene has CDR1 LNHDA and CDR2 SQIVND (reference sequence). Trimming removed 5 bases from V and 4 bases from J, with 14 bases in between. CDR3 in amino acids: CASSRFERPYGYTF. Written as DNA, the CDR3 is TGTGCCAGTAGTCGTTTTGAGAGACCCTATGGCTACACCTTC. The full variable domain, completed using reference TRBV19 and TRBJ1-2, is DGGITQSPKYLFRKEGQNVTLSCEQNLNHDAMYWYRQDPGQGLRLIYYSQIVNDFQKGDIAEGYSVSREKKESFPLTVTSAQKNPTAFYLCASSRFERPYGYTFGSGTRLTVV.

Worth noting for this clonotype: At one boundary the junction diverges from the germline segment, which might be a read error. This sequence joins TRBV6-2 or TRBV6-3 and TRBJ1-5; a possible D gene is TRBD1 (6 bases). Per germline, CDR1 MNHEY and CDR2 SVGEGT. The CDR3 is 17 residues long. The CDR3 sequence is CASSERGGGRLPQPQRF. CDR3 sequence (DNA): TGTGCCAGCAGCGAACGCGGGGGGGGGCGATTACCTCAGCCCCAGCGTTTT.

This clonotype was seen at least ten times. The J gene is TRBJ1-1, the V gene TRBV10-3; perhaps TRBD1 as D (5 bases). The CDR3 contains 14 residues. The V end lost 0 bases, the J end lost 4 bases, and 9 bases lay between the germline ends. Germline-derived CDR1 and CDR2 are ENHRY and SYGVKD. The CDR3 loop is CAISESVGGTEAFF. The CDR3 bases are TGTGCCATCAGTGAGTCGGTCGGGGGCACTGAAGCTTTCTTT.

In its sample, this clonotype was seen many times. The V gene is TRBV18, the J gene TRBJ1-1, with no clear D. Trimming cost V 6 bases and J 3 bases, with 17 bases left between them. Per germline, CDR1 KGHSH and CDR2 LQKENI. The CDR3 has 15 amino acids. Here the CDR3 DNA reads TGTGCCAGCTCTAGGACGGGTCGCATAGACACTGAAGCTTTCTTT. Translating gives CASSRTGRIDTEAFF.

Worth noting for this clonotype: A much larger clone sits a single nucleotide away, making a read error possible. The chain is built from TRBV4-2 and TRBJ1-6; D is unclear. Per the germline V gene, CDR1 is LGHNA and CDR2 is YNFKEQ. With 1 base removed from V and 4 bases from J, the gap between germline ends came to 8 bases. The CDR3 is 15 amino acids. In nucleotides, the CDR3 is TGTGCCAGCAGCCAAGGACGGGATTATAATTCACCCCTCCACTTT. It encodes CASSQGRDYNSPLHF.

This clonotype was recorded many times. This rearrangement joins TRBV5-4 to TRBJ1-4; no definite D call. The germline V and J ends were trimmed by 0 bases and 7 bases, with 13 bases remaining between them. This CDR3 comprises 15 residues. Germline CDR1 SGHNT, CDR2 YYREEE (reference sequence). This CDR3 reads CASSLAGRGGEKLFF. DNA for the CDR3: TGTGCCAGCAGCTTGGCCGGCAGAGGAGGTGAAAAACTGTTTTTT.

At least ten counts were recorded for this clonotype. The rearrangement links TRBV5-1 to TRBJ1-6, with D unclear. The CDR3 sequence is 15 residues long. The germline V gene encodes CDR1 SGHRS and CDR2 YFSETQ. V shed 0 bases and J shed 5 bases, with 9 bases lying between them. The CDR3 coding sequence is TGCGCCAGCAGCTTGGGAGTTTCCGATAATTCACCCCTCCACTTT. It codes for CASSLGVSDNSPLHF. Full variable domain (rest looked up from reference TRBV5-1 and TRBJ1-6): KAGVTQTPRYLIKTRGQQVTLSCSPISGHRSVSWYQQTPGQGLQFLFEYFSETQRNKGNFPGRFSGRQFSNSRSEMNVSTLELGDSALYLCASSLGVSDNSPLHFGNGTRLTVT.

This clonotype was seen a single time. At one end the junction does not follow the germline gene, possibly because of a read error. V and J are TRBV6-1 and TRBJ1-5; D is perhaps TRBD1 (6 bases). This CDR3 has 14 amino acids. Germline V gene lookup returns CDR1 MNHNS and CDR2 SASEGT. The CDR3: CASSPQGSNQPKHF. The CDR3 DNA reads TGTGCGAGCAGCCCACAGGGTTCCAATCAGCCCAAGCATTTT.

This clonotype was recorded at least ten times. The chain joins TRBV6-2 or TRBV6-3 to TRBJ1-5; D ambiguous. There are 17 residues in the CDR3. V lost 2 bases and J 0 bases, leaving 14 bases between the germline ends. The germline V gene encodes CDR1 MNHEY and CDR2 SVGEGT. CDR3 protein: CASSYPAEWSSNQPQHF. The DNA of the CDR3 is TGTGCCAGCAGTTACCCCGCAGAGTGGTCTAGCAATCAGCCCCAGCATTTT.

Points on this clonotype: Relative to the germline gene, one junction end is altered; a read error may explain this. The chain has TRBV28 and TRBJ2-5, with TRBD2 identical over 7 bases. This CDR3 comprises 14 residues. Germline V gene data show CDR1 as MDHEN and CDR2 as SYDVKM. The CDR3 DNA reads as TGTGCCGGCAGTTTATGGGGGAGGGCGGAGACACAGTACTTC. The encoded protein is CAGSLWGRAETQYF.

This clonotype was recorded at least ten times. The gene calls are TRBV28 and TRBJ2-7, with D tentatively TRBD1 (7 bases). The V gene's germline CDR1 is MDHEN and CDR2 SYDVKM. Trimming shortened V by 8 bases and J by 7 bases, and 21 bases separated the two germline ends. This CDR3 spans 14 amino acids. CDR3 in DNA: TGTGCCAGCCATTACTCCAGGGGGGTGAGGGAGCAGTACTTC. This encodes CASHYSRGVREQYF.

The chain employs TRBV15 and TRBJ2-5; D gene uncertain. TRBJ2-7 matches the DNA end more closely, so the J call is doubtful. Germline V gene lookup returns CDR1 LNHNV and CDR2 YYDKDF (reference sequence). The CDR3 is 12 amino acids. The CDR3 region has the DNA TGTGCCACCAGCAGAGAGGGGTACGAGCAGTACTTC. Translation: CATSREGYEQYF.

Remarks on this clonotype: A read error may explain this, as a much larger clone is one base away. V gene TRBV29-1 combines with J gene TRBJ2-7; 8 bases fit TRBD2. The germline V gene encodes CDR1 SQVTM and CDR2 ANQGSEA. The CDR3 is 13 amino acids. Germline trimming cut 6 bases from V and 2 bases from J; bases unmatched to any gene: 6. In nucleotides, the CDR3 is TGCAGCGTGGCTAGCGGGCCAACCTACGAGCAGTACTTC. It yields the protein CSVASGPTYEQYF.

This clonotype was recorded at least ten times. The CDR3 nucleotides are TGCGCCAGCAGCTTGGGCAAGAACACTGAAGCTTTCTTT. This encodes CASSLGKNTEAFF. This chain links TRBV5-1 with TRBJ1-1; D not certain. V lost 0 bases and J lost 1, with 4 bases in between. This CDR3 comprises 13 residues. CDR1 is SGHRS, CDR2 YFSETQ, per germline. Drawing the rest from reference TRBV5-1 and TRBJ1-1, the complete variable domain is KAGVTQTPRYLIKTRGQQVTLSCSPISGHRSVSWYQQTPGQGLQFLFEYFSETQRNKGNFPGRFSGRQFSNSRSEMNVSTLELGDSALYLCASSLGKNTEAFFGQGTRLTVV.

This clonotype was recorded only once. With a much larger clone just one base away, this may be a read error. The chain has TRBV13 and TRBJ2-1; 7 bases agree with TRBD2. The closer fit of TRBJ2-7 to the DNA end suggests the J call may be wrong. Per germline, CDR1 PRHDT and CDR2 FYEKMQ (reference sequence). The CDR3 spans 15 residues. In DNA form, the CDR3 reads TGTGCCAGCAGCTCCCAGCGGGGTGACCACAATGAGCAGTACTTC. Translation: CASSSQRGDHNEQYF.

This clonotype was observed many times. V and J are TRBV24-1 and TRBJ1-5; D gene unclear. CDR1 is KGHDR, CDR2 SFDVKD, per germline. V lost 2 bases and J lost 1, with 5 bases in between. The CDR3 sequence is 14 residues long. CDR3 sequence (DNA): TGTGCCACCAGTGATTGGACGAGCAATCAGCCCCAGCATTTT. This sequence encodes CATSDWTSNQPQHF.

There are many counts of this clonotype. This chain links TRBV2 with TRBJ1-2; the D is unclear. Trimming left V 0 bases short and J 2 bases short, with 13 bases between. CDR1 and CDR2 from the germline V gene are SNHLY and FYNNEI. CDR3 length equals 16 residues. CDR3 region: CASSEALRGRNYGYTF. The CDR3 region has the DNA TGTGCCAGCAGTGAAGCGCTTCGAGGCAGAAACTATGGCTACACCTTC.

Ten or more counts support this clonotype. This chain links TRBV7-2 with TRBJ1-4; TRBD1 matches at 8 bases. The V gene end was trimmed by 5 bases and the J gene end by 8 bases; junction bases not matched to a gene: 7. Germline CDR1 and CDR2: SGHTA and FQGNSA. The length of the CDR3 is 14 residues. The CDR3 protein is CASSMTGADEKLFF. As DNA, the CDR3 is TGTGCCAGCAGCATGACAGGGGCGGACGAAAAACTGTTTTTT.

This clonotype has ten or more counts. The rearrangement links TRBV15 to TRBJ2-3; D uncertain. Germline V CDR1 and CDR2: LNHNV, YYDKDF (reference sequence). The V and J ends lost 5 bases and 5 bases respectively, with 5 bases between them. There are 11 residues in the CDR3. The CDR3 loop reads CATSQRDTQYF. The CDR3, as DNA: TGTGCCACCAGCCAACGAGATACGCAGTATTTT. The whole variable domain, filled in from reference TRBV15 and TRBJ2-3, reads DAMVIQNPRYQVTQFGKPVTLSCSQTLNHNVMYWYQQKSSQAPKLLFHYYDKDFNNEADTPDNFQSRRPNTSFCFLDIRSPGLGDTAMYLCATSQRDTQYFGPGTRLTVL.

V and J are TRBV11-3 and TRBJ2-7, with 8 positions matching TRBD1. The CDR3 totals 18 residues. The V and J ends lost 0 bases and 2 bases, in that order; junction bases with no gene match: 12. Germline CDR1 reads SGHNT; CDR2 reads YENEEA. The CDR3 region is CASSLDLRTGISPYEQYF. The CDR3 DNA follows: TGTGCCAGCAGCTTAGACCTTAGGACAGGGATAAGCCCCTACGAGCAGTACTTC.

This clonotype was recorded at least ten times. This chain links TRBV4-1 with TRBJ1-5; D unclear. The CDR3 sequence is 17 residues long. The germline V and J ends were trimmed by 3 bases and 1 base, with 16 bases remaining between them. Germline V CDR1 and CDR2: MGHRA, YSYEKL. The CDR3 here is CASSHGRPVRSNQPQHF. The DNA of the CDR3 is TGCGCCAGCAGCCACGGACGGCCGGTTAGGAGCAATCAGCCCCAGCATTTT.

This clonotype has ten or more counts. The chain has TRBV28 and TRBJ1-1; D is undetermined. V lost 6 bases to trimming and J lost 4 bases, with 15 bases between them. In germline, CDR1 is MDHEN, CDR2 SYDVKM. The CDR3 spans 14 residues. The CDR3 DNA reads TGTGCCAGCAGGCCGGTAGGAGGGAGCACTGAAGCTTTCTTT. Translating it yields CASRPVGGSTEAFF.

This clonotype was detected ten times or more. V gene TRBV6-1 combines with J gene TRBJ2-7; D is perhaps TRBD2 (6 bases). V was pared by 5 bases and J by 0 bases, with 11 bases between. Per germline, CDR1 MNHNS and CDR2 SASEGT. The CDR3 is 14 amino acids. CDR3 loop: CASSLGLSSYEQYF. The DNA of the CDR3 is TGTGCCAGCAGTTTGGGACTTAGCTCCTACGAGCAGTACTTC.

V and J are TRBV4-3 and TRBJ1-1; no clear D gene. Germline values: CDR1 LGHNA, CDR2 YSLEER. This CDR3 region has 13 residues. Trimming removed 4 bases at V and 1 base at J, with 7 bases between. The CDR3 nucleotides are TGCGCCAGCAGCCCTAGATGGAACACTGAAGCTTTCTTT. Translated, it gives CASSPRWNTEAFF.

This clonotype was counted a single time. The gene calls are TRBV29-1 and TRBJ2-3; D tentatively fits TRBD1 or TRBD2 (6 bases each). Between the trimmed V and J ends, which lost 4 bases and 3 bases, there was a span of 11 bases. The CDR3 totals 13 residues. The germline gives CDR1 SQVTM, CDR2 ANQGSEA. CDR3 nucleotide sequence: TGCAGCGTTGTGGGGGGCGTGACAGATACGCAGTATTTT. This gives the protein CSVVGGVTDTQYF.